This T cell receptor beta chain stems from a study of tumor-infiltrating lymphocytes in localized non-small cell lung cancer. On the study more broadly: Each patient gave resected tumor and non-adjacent uninvolved lung tissue.

The repertoire was sequenced with immunoSEQ multiplex PCR; TCRdb's copy has only in-frame clones and lacks some. The sample lists 13,000 to 15,000 clones; about two thirds were seen once. Germline V gene sequence: CDR1 SGHTA, CDR2 FQGNSA. The CDR3 contains 16 residues. V was clipped by 5 bases and J by 2 bases, with 17 bases between them. This clone showed up just once. Antigen: not known. Study findings and constraints: Not all patients were TCR sequenced, owing to tissue quantity.

The sequence was obtained from a human donor with non-small cell lung cancer. The rearrangement uses TRBV7-2 and TRBJ2-3; D may be TRBD1 (5 bases). Sequencing used uninvolved lung tissue not adjacent to the tumor. The CDR3 DNA is TGTGCCAGCAGCCCCGGACATGCGTTCCCCACAGATACGCAGTATTTT. As protein: CASSPGHAFPTDTQYF.